Shown below are 22 T cell receptor beta chains from a single sample sequenced in a study of T cell responses to AZD1222 COVID-19 vaccine. Produced via immunoSEQ multiplex PCR; TCRdb's table is partial and in-frame only. The sample lists roughly 150,000 clones, 90% occurring once. Sequencing was performed on peripheral blood, taken 28 days after the second AZD1222 dose. The receptor set was obtained from an adult who received the AZD1222 COVID-19 vaccine.

The rearrangement links TRBV10-3 to TRBJ1-2; TRBD1 might be the D (5 bases). CDR1 is ENHRY, CDR2 SYGVKD, per germline. Trimming took 5 bases from V and 4 from J, leaving 14 bases between them. The CDR3 has 14 residues. CDR3 sequence (DNA): TGTGCCATCAGTCCGGGACGTCAGAGCTATGGCTACACCTTC. Amino acids: CAISPGRQSYGYTF.

The CDR3 sequence: CASSPGLGFTDTQYF. In DNA form, the CDR3 reads TGTGCCAGCAGCCCCGGACTAGGGTTCACAGATACGCAGTATTTT. The chain has TRBV28 and TRBJ2-3; 7 nucleotides agree with TRBD2. With V trimmed by 6 bases and J by 2 bases, 8 bases remained unmatched. Germline CDR1 MDHEN, CDR2 SYDVKM. CDR3 length: 15 amino acids.

V and J are TRBV6-4 and TRBJ2-2, with a tentative D call TRBD1 (5 bases). Between the trimmed V and J ends, which lost 5 bases and 0 bases, there was a span of 19 bases. The CDR3 is made up of 18 amino acids. CDR1 and CDR2 from the germline V gene are MRHNA and SNTAGT. In DNA, the CDR3 is TGTGCCAGCAGTCAAAACTCCCCGTGGACAACGAACACCGGGGAGCTGTTTTTT. It codes for CASSQNSPWTTNTGELFF.

This rearrangement joins TRBV28 to TRBJ1-2, with 8 nucleotides matching TRBD1. The CDR3 contains 13 residues. Germline-derived CDR1 and CDR2 are MDHEN and SYDVKM. Germline trimming cut 3 bases from V and 8 bases from J; bases unmatched to any gene: 5. The CDR3 nucleotides read TGTGCCAGCAGTTTGGGACAGGCTAGGGGCTACACCTTC. As protein: CASSLGQARGYTF.

The rearrangement uses TRBV5-8 and TRBJ2-7, with 13 bases that match TRBD2. V lost 0 bases to trimming and J lost 0 bases; unmatched junction nucleotides: 6. The CDR3 totals 18 residues. Germline CDR1 reads SGHTS; CDR2 reads YDEGEE. The CDR3 nucleotides read TGTGCCAGCAGCTTGGAGACTAGCGGGGGGATCAGCTCCTACGAGCAGTACTTC. Encoded protein: CASSLETSGGISSYEQYF.

This clone was recorded only once. The gene calls are TRBV4-2 and TRBJ1-6, with unresolved D. In germline, CDR1 is LGHNA, CDR2 YNFKEQ. The CDR3 covers 16 residues. Trimming left V 0 bases short and J 9 bases short, with 15 bases between. The CDR3: CASSQETYGSGSPLHF. The CDR3 coding sequence is TGTGCCAGCAGCCAAGAGACCTATGGGTCGGGTTCACCCCTCCACTTT.

V is TRBV7-8 and J is TRBJ1-3; D possibly corresponds to TRBD1 (6 bases). This CDR3 contains 16 residues. The V gene's germline CDR1 is SGHVS and CDR2 FQNEAQ. The V and J ends lost 5 bases and 2 bases respectively, with 16 bases between them. Here the CDR3 DNA reads TGTGCCAGCAGCCCGTCTCAGGGGCGGACTGGAAACACCATATATTTT. This codes for CASSPSQGRTGNTIYF.

The rearrangement links TRBV28 to TRBJ2-7; 10 positions match TRBD1. Unmatched junction bases numbered 6, after V lost 4 bases and J lost 3 bases. CDR1 is MDHEN and CDR2 is SYDVKM in the germline V gene. The CDR3 runs to 15 residues. In DNA form, the CDR3 reads TGTGCCAGCAGTTCCGGACAGGGGGATGTCTACGAGCAGTACTTC. Translated, it gives CASSSGQGDVYEQYF.

The chain links TRBV6-4 to TRBJ1-2; D gene unclear. The CDR3 runs to 13 residues. CDR1 and CDR2 (germline): MRHNA, SNTAGT. V was shortened by 4 bases and J by 2 bases, with 8 bases between the two germline ends. CDR3 bases: TGTGCCAGCAGTGGCGGCATCAACTATGGCTACACCTTC. This encodes CASSGGINYGYTF.

The gene calls are TRBV5-1 and TRBJ1-4; D unclear. Germline values: CDR1 SGHRS, CDR2 YFSETQ. The CDR3 spans 16 residues. Trimming left V 7 bases short and J 0 bases short, with 16 bases between. This CDR3 is CASCRTGTATNEKLFF. As DNA, the CDR3 is TGCGCCAGCTGCCGGACGGGTACAGCAACTAATGAAAAACTGTTTTTT. The variable domain in full, with the rest retrieved from reference TRBV5-1 and TRBJ1-4, is KAGVTQTPRYLIKTRGQQVTLSCSPISGHRSVSWYQQTPGQGLQFLFEYFSETQRNKGNFPGRFSGRQFSNSRSEMNVSTLELGDSALYLCASCRTGTATNEKLFFGSGTQLSVL.

The chain uses TRBV2 and TRBJ1-2; D is undetermined. Trimming removed 6 bases at V and 8 bases at J, with 16 bases between. Germline V CDR1 and CDR2: SNHLY, FYNNEI. This CDR3 has 13 amino acids. The CDR3 loop is CASSLHLTGGYTF. CDR3 nucleotides: TGTGCCAGCAGCCTTCACCTAACTGGAGGCTACACCTTC. The full variable domain, in which reference TRBV2 and TRBJ1-2 provide the parts outside the CDR3, is EPEVTQTPSHQVTQMGQEVILRCVPISNHLYFYWYRQILGQKVEFLVSFYNNEISEKSEIFDDQFSVERPDGSNFTLKIRSTKLEDSAMYFCASSLHLTGGYTFGSGTRLTVV.

This chain joins TRBV6-5 and TRBJ2-5; D might be TRBD1 or TRBD2, each matching 5 bases. CDR1 is MNHEY, CDR2 SVGAGI, per germline. Between the trimmed V and J ends, which lost 6 bases and 5 bases, there was a span of 13 bases. The CDR3 is 13 residues long. CDR3 in DNA: TGTGCCAGCAGCCCGACCTGGGGGGAGACCCAGTACTTC. As protein: CASSPTWGETQYF.

This chain joins TRBV7-2 and TRBJ1-5; D ambiguous. The V gene's germline CDR1 is SGHTA and CDR2 FQGNSA. Trimming shortened V by 2 bases and J by 6 bases, and 5 bases separated the two germline ends. The CDR3 spans 12 residues. This CDR3 reads CASSLSRQPQHF. CDR3 nucleotide sequence: TGTGCCAGCAGCTTATCTCGTCAGCCCCAGCATTTT.

In this sample, this clone turned up once. The chain couples TRBV30 to TRBJ1-2; maybe TRBD1 (5 bases). Germline CDR1 and CDR2: GTSNPN and SVGIG (reference sequence). The CDR3 covers 13 residues. The V gene lost 2 bases and the J gene lost 4 bases, with 11 bases spanning the gap. The CDR3 reads CAWSLQAVYGYTF. The CDR3 DNA reads TGTGCCTGGAGTCTACAGGCCGTCTATGGCTACACCTTC.

J is TRBJ2-7 and V is TRBV29-1, with D unresolved. In germline, CDR1 is SQVTM, CDR2 ANQGSEA. The CDR3 sequence is 13 residues long. Trimming pared 7 bases from V and 1 base from J, leaving 14 bases between. The CDR3 is CSASRDGSYEQYF. The CDR3 DNA is TGCAGCGCCTCCCGTGACGGGTCCTACGAGCAGTACTTC.

This sequence joins TRBV30 and TRBJ2-2, with 11 bases fitting TRBD2. In germline, CDR1 is GTSNPN, CDR2 SVGIG (reference sequence). The V and J ends lost 2 bases and 7 bases, in that order; junction bases with no gene match: 6. The CDR3 totals 15 residues. This chain's CDR3 is CAWSPTTSGIGELFF. CDR3 coding DNA: TGTGCCTGGAGTCCCACGACTAGCGGGATCGGGGAGCTGTTTTTT. The full variable domain, rest sourced from reference TRBV30 and TRBJ2-2, is SQTIHQWPATLVQPVGSPLSLECTVEGTSNPNLYWYRQAAGRGLQLLFYSVGIGQISSEVPQNLSASRPQDRQFILSSKKLLLSDSGFYLCAWSPTTSGIGELFFGEGSRLTVL.

The chain recombines TRBV2 with TRBJ1-4, with D maybe TRBD1 (6 bases). V lost 6 bases and J 1 base, leaving 12 bases between the germline ends. CDR3 length: 15 amino acids. The germline V gene encodes CDR1 SNHLY and CDR2 FYNNEI. The CDR3 DNA follows: TGTGCCAGCAGATTAGGGACACGAACTAATGAAAAACTGTTTTTT. It yields the protein CASRLGTRTNEKLFF.

This clone was counted at least ten times. The chain uses TRBV11-2 and TRBJ1-5, with 10 bases aligning to TRBD1. This CDR3 comprises 18 residues. Germline CDR1 reads SGHAT; CDR2 reads FQNNGV. V gave up 0 bases and J gave up 2 bases; unmatched junction bases: 7. The CDR3 region is CASSLDRATGGGNQPQHF. In nucleotides, the CDR3 is TGTGCCAGCAGCTTAGATAGGGCGACAGGGGGCGGCAATCAGCCCCAGCATTTT. Looking up the rest from reference TRBV11-2 and TRBJ1-5 gives the full variable domain: EAGVAQSPRYKIIEKRQSVAFWCNPISGHATLYWYQQILGQGPKLLIQFQNNGVVDDSQLPKDRFSAERLKGVDSTLKIQPAKLEDSAVYLCASSLDRATGGGNQPQHFGDGTRLSIL.

The table lists this clone with a few counts. This chain joins TRBV27 and TRBJ1-2; the match to TRBD1 covers 11 bases. The germline CDR1 and CDR2 sequences are MNHEY and SMNVEV (reference sequence). The CDR3 consists of 14 residues. Trimming removed 6 bases from V and 7 bases from J; junction bases left unmatched: 7. CDR3 amino acids: CASSPPDRGLGYTF. DNA of the CDR3: TGTGCCAGCAGCCCACCGGACAGGGGGCTTGGCTACACCTTC.

This clone was recorded only once. In DNA form, the CDR3 reads TGTGCCAGCAGCTTAACCTACGAGCAGTACTTC. This sequence encodes CASSLTYEQYF. This chain joins TRBV7-9 and TRBJ2-7; D gene uncertain. Looked up from germline, CDR1 is SEHNR and CDR2 is FQNEAQ (reference sequence). This CDR3 comprises 11 residues. The V gene lost 2 bases and the J gene lost 2 bases, with 1 base spanning the gap.

The count of this clone is one. This chain joins TRBV5-1 and TRBJ2-1; the D is unclear. CDR1 and CDR2 (germline): SGHRS, YFSETQ. V gave up 0 bases and J gave up 10 bases, with 14 bases separating them. The CDR3 length is 14 residues. CDR3 amino acids: CASSLAGFPPEQFF. The CDR3 nucleotides are TGCGCCAGCAGCTTGGCCGGCTTTCCCCCCGAGCAGTTCTTC.

This clone has only a few counts. The chain recombines TRBV10-1 with TRBJ2-3; D is uncertain. Trimming removed 8 bases from V and 0 bases from J, with 12 bases in between. The CDR3 is made up of 14 amino acids. CDR1 is WNHNN and CDR2 is SYGVQD in the germline V gene (reference sequence). CDR3 sequence reads: CASGSAISTDTQYF. CDR3 bases: TGCGCCAGCGGGTCGGCCATTAGCACAGATACGCAGTATTTT.